The rows below give T cell receptor beta chains drawn from one sample of a study of cytomegalovirus exposure and HLA in healthy donors. TCRdb's table, derived via immunoSEQ multiplex PCR, lists solely in-frame clones and lacks some. The sample includes 75,000 to 100,000 clones, roughly 74% seen only once; the top ten take roughly 13%. What was sequenced was PBMCs. The origin of the receptors is a woman in her 70s in good health and CMV-seropositive. The CDR3 runs from the conserved cysteine through the conserved F or W.

>13|TRBV15|TRBJ2-3
CASRGGGGDTQYF
>14|TRBV15|TRBJ2-2
CATSRDLSPGELFF
>14|TRBV28|TRBJ1-1
CASSRGQGDTEAFF
>13|TRBV10-1|TRBJ1-1
CASRTDMNTEAFF
>14|TRBV28|TRBJ1-4
CASSTGQNNEKLFF
>13|TRBV6-6|TRBJ2-7
CASSNGGDYEQYF
>13|TRBV19|TRBJ1-1
CASSARVHTEAFF
>23|TRBV27|TRBJ2-1
CASSLSIKGWGLAGGPQYNEQFF
>10|TRBV6-1|TRBJ2-6
CASSEYVLTF
>13|TRBV7-9|TRBJ1-2
CASSLARLYGYTF
>15|TRBV14|TRBJ1-6
CASSQLDSSNSPLHF
>16|TRBV5-6|TRBJ1-4
CASSLVRGTGYEKLFF
>14|TRBV10-3|TRBJ2-1
CAKPAGALNDEQFF
>15|TRBV6-5|TRBJ2-7
CASGRLAGVGGEQYF
>16|TRBV7-2|TRBJ2-2
CASSPRTGSNTGELFF
>16|TRBV19|TRBJ2-3
CASSRTSGRGGDTQYF
>12|TRBV27|TRBJ1-5
CASRTQRQPQHF
>15|TRBV27|TRBJ2-7
CASSRQSGQHYEQYF
>17|TRBV4-2|TRBJ2-1
CASSQGGWDSSYNEQFF
>19|TRBV7-8|TRBJ1-5
CASSSQDRGRFYSNQPQHF
>17|TRBV10-3|TRBJ2-7
CAISESKTSGSVYEQYF
>17|TRBV9|TRBJ1-3
CASSVEAGGSSGNTIYF
>14|TRBV6-5|TRBJ1-5
CASSRDRAYQPQHF
>14|TRBV6-5|TRBJ1-6
CASSYGQGTSPLHF
>14|TRBV28|TRBJ2-5
CASITRTGVETQYF
>14|TRBV7-2|TRBJ2-3
CASTKDSNTDTQYF
>15|TRBV9|TRBJ1-3
CASSLGQTSGNTIYF
>17|TRBV7-2|TRBJ1-6
CASSLAAGGRERSPLHF
>20|TRBV27|TRBJ2-7
CASSPKGVGSGGSSSYEQYF
>14|TRBV10-1|TRBJ2-2
CASGGYAGTGELFF
>17|TRBV5-1|NA
CASSFARSALSSYEQYF
>17|TRBV7-3|TRBJ2-3
CASSPGTSGSVTDTQYF
>17|TRBV7-8|TRBJ2-1
CASSLGASGAAYNEQFF
>11|TRBV12-5|TRBJ2-5
CASGLEETQYF
>13|TRBV28|TRBJ1-5
CASSLGEGQPKHF
>15|TRBV5-1|TRBJ1-2
CASSLTVPNPDGYTF
>17|TRBV28|TRBJ2-3
CASSSPQGIRSTDTQYF
>14|TRBV6-1|TRBJ2-2
CASRSRDPGGELFF